The rows below give T cell receptor beta chains drawn from one sample of a study of PD-1 and CTLA-4 blockade in melanoma. TCRdb's table, derived via immunoSEQ multiplex PCR, lists solely in-frame clones and lacks some. The sample contains around 15,000 clones, 70% of which appear only once. The sequences come from CD8+ T cells from peripheral blood, collected from a patient given anti-PD-1 treatment. Receptors were obtained from a human donor with melanoma. Each CDR3 is given with its conserved first and last residue. D genes are given only for firm matches. Where a row states a size, it is once, few, many or the class of an expanded clone; other rows omit it.

J: TRBJ2-1
D: TRBD2
V: TRBV10-1
size: -
DNA: TGCGCCAGCAGTGAGGAGCGGGGGCCCTACAATGAGCAGTTCTTC
CDR3: CASSEERGPYNEQFF

J: TRBJ1-6
D: -
V: TRBV12-3/TRBV12-4
size: once
DNA: TGTGCCAGCAGTCTGGGGGGACCCCTCCACTTT
CDR3: CASSLGGPLHF

J: TRBJ1-5
D: TRBD1
V: TRBV18
size: few
DNA: TGTGCCAGCTCACCATCGACCGGGACAGGGAATCAGCCCCAGCATTTT
CDR3: CASSPSTGTGNQPQHF

J: TRBJ1-2
D: TRBD1
V: TRBV27
size: once
DNA: TGTGCCAGCAGTTTACTGGGGACAGCCGGCTACACCTTC
CDR3: CASSLLGTAGYTF

J: TRBJ1-2
D: TRBD1
V: TRBV6-5
size: -
DNA: TGTGCCAGCAGCCAAGCTGACAGGGACTATGGCTACACCTTC
CDR3: CASSQADRDYGYTF

J: TRBJ2-6
D: -
V: TRBV27
size: -
DNA: TGTGCCAGCAGTTGGGGGGACCCTGGGGCCAACGTCCTGACTTTC
CDR3: CASSWGDPGANVLTF

J: TRBJ1-3
D: TRBD1
V: TRBV16
size: -
DNA: TGTGCCAGCAGCCATCCAACAGGGACAGGACTCTCTGGAAACACCATATATTTT
CDR3: CASSHPTGTGLSGNTIYF

J: TRBJ2-3
D: -
V: TRBV5-8
size: -
DNA: TGTGCCAGCAGCCGATGGACCTTCCTTAGCACAGATACGCAGTATTTT
CDR3: CASSRWTFLSTDTQYF

J: TRBJ1-1
D: -
V: TRBV7-9
size: medium-sized
DNA: TGTGCCAGCAGCTTATTTATCCGCACTGAAGCTTTCTTT
CDR3: CASSLFIRTEAFF

J: TRBJ1-1
D: -
V: TRBV6-5
size: -
DNA: TGTGCCATCGGCGGCAGGACTAACACTGAAGCTTTCTTT
CDR3: CAIGGRTNTEAFF

J: TRBJ2-7
D: TRBD1
V: TRBV9
size: -
DNA: TGTGCCAGCAGCCGAGGGGACAGGGGTAACTACGAGCAGTACTTC
CDR3: CASSRGDRGNYEQYF

J: TRBJ2-3
D: -
V: TRBV5-8
size: few
DNA: TGTGCCAGCAGCTTGCGCACCGTCACAGATACGCAGTATTTT
CDR3: CASSLRTVTDTQYF

J: TRBJ2-7
D: -
V: TRBV30
size: -
DNA: TGTGCCTGGAGTTCTGGGAACGGCTACGAGCAGTACTTC
CDR3: CAWSSGNGYEQYF

J: TRBJ1-1
D: -
V: TRBV30
size: -
DNA: TGTGCCTGGAGTGGGTGGGGGGACGGACGGGACGACACTGAAGCTTTCTTT
CDR3: CAWSGWGDGRDDTEAFF

J: TRBJ2-3
D: -
V: TRBV5-5
size: -
DNA: TGTGCCAGCAGCTCATGGCCGGGTGATACGCAGTATTTT
CDR3: CASSSWPGDTQYF

J: TRBJ2-3
D: -
V: TRBV5-1
size: -
DNA: TGCGCCAGCAGCCGTTGGGTGGCGGTAGAGGCTGATACGCAGTATTTT
CDR3: CASSRWVAVEADTQYF